Within the sample, the clone carrying this T cell receptor beta chain is medium-sized. Antigen specificity is unknown. J was trimmed by 1 base and V by 0 bases; bases with no gene match: 2. From germline, CDR1 is SGHRS and CDR2 YFSETQ. The length of the CDR3 is 16 residues. Production of TCR cDNA was by 5'RACE template switching, which also added a universal primer site and UMIs. A single record per CDR3 protein comes from TCRdb applying MiXCR to the 5' RACE reads. The table lists 110,000 or so distinct CDR3 sequences, 6.5% to 9% of them singletons. The data stem from a study of T cells after yellow fever vaccination. Study at large: Fractions of low cell number were prepared using SMART-Seq v4 Ultra Low Input. Notes on the study in general: The study re-detected most primary-vaccination clones after the booster (about 96% CD4, just over 85% CD8). FACS-sorted repertoires might harbor abundant contaminating clonotypes from the bulk population.

Sample: CD4+ T cells sorted from PBMCs, taken roughly 46 days after the first yellow fever vaccination. The chain recombines TRBV5-1 with TRBJ2-3; 10 bases agree with TRBD1. The sequence derives from a man aged 18 to 35 who received the YFV17D yellow fever vaccine. CDR3 sequence reads: CASSLATGGGTDTQYF. The CDR3, as DNA: TGCGCCAGCAGCTTGGCGACAGGGGGCGGCACAGATACGCAGTATTTT.